These 18 T cell receptor beta chains were all obtained from the same sample, sequenced in a study of cytomegalovirus exposure and HLA in healthy donors. This PCR relied on a set of 60 Vbeta primers and 13 Jbeta primers. Only in-frame clones appear in the TCRdb table, and some are missing; sequencing was by immunoSEQ multiplex PCR. Of some 150,000 clones listed, approximately 80% are singletons. Source material: PBMCs. The receptors here all came from a woman between 35 and 50 years old in good health and CMV-seronegative.

The V call is TRBV19, the J call TRBJ1-2; no reliable D call. V was cut by 0 bases and J by 4 bases, with 9 bases left in between. CDR1 is LNHDA, CDR2 SQIVND, per germline (reference sequence). There are 14 residues in the CDR3. The CDR3 DNA reads as TGTGCCAGTAGTATAGACCCCTTCGGCTATGGCTACACCTTC. This translates into CASSIDPFGYGYTF.

Of note for this clone: This specimen includes other DNA sequences encoding the same CDR3. J is TRBJ1-2 and V is TRBV2; TRBD1 aligns across 8 bases. Per the germline V gene, CDR1 is SNHLY and CDR2 is FYNNEI. After removal of 4 bases from V and 2 bases from J, the junction contained 0 bases not matched to a gene. CDR3 length: 13 residues. The CDR3 region is CASSGQGNYGYTF. The CDR3 DNA follows: TGTGCCAGCAGTGGACAGGGGAACTATGGCTACACCTTC.

This chain's CDR3 is CASSPSDGGETQYF. The CDR3, as DNA: TGTGCCAGCAGTCCTTCCGACGGGGGAGAGACCCAGTACTTC. The V gene is TRBV25-1, the J gene TRBJ2-5, with a tentative D call TRBD2 (6 bases). In germline, CDR1 is MGHDK, CDR2 SYGVNS. The CDR3 spans 14 residues. Trimming shortened V by 5 bases and J by 4 bases, and 14 bases separated the two germline ends.

The gene calls are TRBV5-8 and TRBJ2-3, with unresolved D. CDR3 length equals 12 residues. V was cut by 4 bases and J by 4 bases, with 7 bases left in between. CDR1 is SGHTS and CDR2 is YDEGEE in the germline V gene. The DNA for the CDR3 is TGTGCCAGCAGCCCCTACGCAGATACGCAGTATTTT. This encodes CASSPYADTQYF.

This clone was recorded a few times. The chain uses TRBV28 and TRBJ2-5; 7 positions match TRBD2. Germline V CDR1 and CDR2: MDHEN, SYDVKM. The CDR3 has 14 residues. The V gene end was trimmed by 3 bases and the J gene end by 1 base; junction bases not matched to a gene: 2. The CDR3 nucleotides are TGTGCCAGCAGTTTGGGGGGGGTCCAAGAGACCCAGTACTTC. This codes for CASSLGGVQETQYF.

This chain uses TRBV9 with TRBJ2-1; 9 nucleotides line up with TRBD1. The ends lost 0 bases at V and 5 bases at J; junction bases unmatched: 6. Germline CDR1 reads SGDLS; CDR2 reads YYNGEE. The CDR3 is 16 residues long. The CDR3 loop is CASSVARDRAHNEQFF. For the CDR3, the DNA is TGTGCCAGCAGCGTAGCCCGGGACAGGGCCCACAATGAGCAGTTCTTC.

The CDR3 region is CASSEALVQGGSIQYF. The CDR3 DNA sequence: TGTGCCAGCAGTGAAGCGCTTGTGCAGGGAGGGTCCATTCAGTACTTC. The chain recombines TRBV2 with TRBJ2-4, with 7 bases lining up with TRBD2. Germline V gene sequence: CDR1 SNHLY, CDR2 FYNNEI. The CDR3 covers 16 residues. V gave up 0 bases and J gave up 9 bases; unmatched junction bases: 11.

This clone came up a few times. This chain links TRBV19 with TRBJ1-1; 7 bases align to TRBD1. V shed 7 bases and J 10 bases; nucleotides not matched to a gene: 9. The CDR3 has 12 amino acids. The germline V gene has CDR1 LNHDA and CDR2 SQIVND (reference sequence). Here the CDR3 reads CASKGDRQGAFF. The CDR3 nucleotides are TGTGCCAGTAAAGGGGACAGACAAGGAGCTTTCTTT.

The V call is TRBV6-6, the J call TRBJ1-1; 10 nucleotides line up with TRBD1. The CDR3 sequence is 16 residues long. J gave up 7 bases and V 6 bases, and 14 bases lay outside the gene matches. Germline V gene sequence: CDR1 MNHNY, CDR2 SVGAGI (reference sequence). The CDR3 loop is CASRRNPGTGVNEAFF. The CDR3 nucleotides read TGTGCCAGCAGACGAAACCCCGGGACAGGGGTGAATGAAGCTTTCTTT.

The chain is built from TRBV18 and TRBJ1-4, with a possible D match to TRBD1 (5 bases). Germline V gene lookup returns CDR1 KGHSH and CDR2 LQKENI. This CDR3 has 16 amino acids. V was trimmed by 3 bases and J by 6 bases, leaving 17 bases between them. CDR3 nucleotide sequence: TGTGCCAGCTCACCGCGGGGATCGGGGGTCGATGAAAAACTGTTTTTT. Translation: CASSPRGSGVDEKLFF.

The chain combines TRBV25-1 with TRBJ1-2; tentatively, D is TRBD1 (6 bases). Trimming cost V 3 bases and J 0 bases, with 11 bases left between them. Germline CDR1 is MGHDK and CDR2 is SYGVNS. The CDR3 has 15 residues. The CDR3 DNA follows: TGTGCCAGCAGTGACTACAGGGTATCTAACTATGGCTACACCTTC. It yields the protein CASSDYRVSNYGYTF.

This clone showed up just a few times. This sequence joins TRBV9 and TRBJ2-7; tentative D call: TRBD1 (5 bases). V dropped 2 bases and J dropped 2 bases, with 11 bases sitting between them. Germline CDR1 SGDLS, CDR2 YYNGEE. The CDR3 runs 14 residues. The DNA for the CDR3 is TGTGCCAGCAGCGTTTCGACAGCCGCCTACGAGCAGTACTTC. Protein product: CASSVSTAAYEQYF.

This chain links TRBV6-1 with TRBJ2-1; perhaps TRBD1 as D (5 bases). V shed 4 bases and J shed 1 base, with 11 bases lying between them. The CDR3 is made up of 15 amino acids. CDR1 and CDR2 (germline): MNHNS, SASEGT. CDR3 sequence (DNA): TGTGCCAGCAGTGTTTGGGGCGTTTCCTACAATGAGCAGTTCTTC. Protein product: CASSVWGVSYNEQFF.

The gene calls are TRBV25-1 and TRBJ1-2, with D perhaps matching TRBD1 (6 bases). CDR3 length: 17 residues. Germline V gene sequence: CDR1 MGHDK, CDR2 SYGVNS. The V end lost 2 bases, the J end lost 7 bases, and 23 bases lay between the germline ends. CDR3 protein: CASSELNRDVKRGGYTF. The CDR3 DNA sequence: TGTGCCAGCAGTGAACTAAACAGGGACGTCAAACGGGGTGGCTACACCTTC.

The chain carries TRBV30 and TRBJ2-5, with TRBD1 as a possible D gene (6 bases). In germline, CDR1 is GTSNPN, CDR2 SVGIG (reference sequence). This CDR3 is built from 16 residues. Trimming removed 0 bases at V and 8 bases at J, with 22 bases between. Here the CDR3 DNA reads TGTGCCTGGAGTGTACTTGCAGGGGTAACAAGAGACACCCAGTACTTC. This sequence encodes CAWSVLAGVTRDTQYF. Filled out from reference TRBV30 and TRBJ2-5, the complete variable domain reads SQTIHQWPATLVQPVGSPLSLECTVEGTSNPNLYWYRQAAGRGLQLLFYSVGIGQISSEVPQNLSASRPQDRQFILSSKKLLLSDSGFYLCAWSVLAGVTRDTQYFGPGTRLLVL.

The rearrangement uses TRBV6-6 and TRBJ1-2, with 7 bases identical to TRBD1. V dropped 4 bases and J dropped 8; count of bases not matched to a gene: 13. This CDR3 region has 15 residues. Germline-derived CDR1 and CDR2 are MNHNY and SVGAGI (reference sequence). The CDR3 is CASSSLDRAVRGYTF. CDR3 bases: TGTGCCAGCAGTTCACTCGACAGGGCAGTTCGAGGCTACACCTTC.

The chain combines TRBV11-3 with TRBJ2-7; D possibly corresponds to TRBD1 (5 bases). Germline lookup yields CDR1 SGHNT and CDR2 YENEEA. CDR3 length equals 13 residues. V lost 4 bases, J lost 6 bases, and 13 bases lay in between. CDR3 amino acids: CASSSRQRGEQYF. The CDR3 DNA is TGTGCCAGCAGCTCGCGACAGCGTGGCGAGCAGTACTTC.

J is TRBJ1-2 and V is TRBV5-1; unclear D gene. Germline-derived CDR1 and CDR2 are SGHRS and YFSETQ. Trimming removed 2 bases from V and 8 bases from J, with 13 bases in between. The CDR3 has 13 residues. CDR3 region: CASSLSGSMGYTF. The CDR3 nucleotides read TGCGCCAGCAGCTTATCCGGGAGTATGGGCTACACCTTC.